Presented here are 26 T cell receptor beta chains from one specimen sequenced in a study of blood T cell repertoires in COVID-19. Method: immunoSEQ multiplex PCR; TCRdb's copy keeps in-frame clones and lacks some. Of fewer than 40,000 clones detected, 88% appear once; the ten largest clones hold about 14%. Material: peripheral blood. The origin of the receptors is a man aged 60 to 75 with active COVID-19.

This clone came up once. The chain couples TRBV3-1 (or the pseudogene TRBV3-2) to TRBJ2-2, with 7 nucleotides matching TRBD1. The V segment lost 4 bases and the J segment 0 bases; nucleotides outside the gene matches: 5. Germline V gives CDR1 LGHDT, CDR2 YNNKEL (reference sequence). The CDR3 runs 16 residues. CDR3 coding DNA: TGTGCCAGCAGCCCTTACAGGGGTCCGAACACCGGGGAGCTGTTTTTT. This gives the protein CASSPYRGPNTGELFF.

The chain joins TRBV10-3 to TRBJ1-1, with 7 bases matching TRBD1. Germline assignment: CDR1 ENHRY and CDR2 SYGVKD. The CDR3 loop spans 15 amino acids. Trimming at V came to 3 bases and at J to 1 base, leaving 5 bases not matched to a gene. CDR3 DNA sequence: TGTGCCATCAGTGAAACAGGGACAGCGAACACTGAAGCTTTCTTT. Amino acids: CAISETGTANTEAFF.

The CDR3 bases are TGTGCCAGTAGAGCCGGGAGGGGTCGCGGGGACACAGATACGCAGTATTTT. This codes for CASRAGRGRGDTDTQYF. The chain joins TRBV19 to TRBJ2-3; 8 bases map to TRBD2. Germline CDR1 and CDR2: LNHDA and SQIVND (reference sequence). The CDR3 is 17 amino acids. The trim removed 6 bases at V and 2 bases at J, leaving 13 bases unmatched. The complete variable domain, with remaining parts taken from reference TRBV19 and TRBJ2-3, reads DGGITQSPKYLFRKEGQNVTLSCEQNLNHDAMYWYRQDPGQGLRLIYYSQIVNDFQKGDIAEGYSVSREKKESFPLTVTSAQKNPTAFYLCASRAGRGRGDTDTQYFGPGTRLTVL.

This clone was observed once. CDR3 coding DNA: TGTGCCAGCAGCTTCCAAACACAGGGACTAGCGGGAGTCGGGGAGACCCAGTACTTC. Encoded protein: CASSFQTQGLAGVGETQYF. The rearrangement joins TRBV7-2 to TRBJ2-5, with TRBD2 matching 14 bases. Germline CDR1 and CDR2: SGHTA and FQGNSA. V shed 3 bases and J 5 bases; nucleotides not matched to a gene: 14. The CDR3 loop spans 19 amino acids.

The chain uses TRBV25-1 and TRBJ2-1; TRBD2 is a possible D gene (6 bases). Trimming stripped 6 bases from V and 2 bases from J, with 8 bases between. The CDR3 loop spans 13 amino acids. CDR1 and CDR2 from the germline V gene are MGHDK and SYGVNS. The CDR3, as DNA: TGTGCCAGCAGAGGCGGGACCTACAATGAGCAGTTCTTC. Its protein product is CASRGGTYNEQFF.

This clone has just one count. The chain couples TRBV5-1 to TRBJ2-5; 7 bases fit TRBD2. After removal of 0 bases from V and 5 bases from J, the junction contained 1 base not matched to a gene. The CDR3 covers 13 residues. Germline V lookup: CDR1 SGHRS, CDR2 YFSETQ. DNA for the CDR3: TGCGCCAGCAGCTTGGCTAGCGGTGAGACCCAGTACTTC. Translated, it gives CASSLASGETQYF. Using reference TRBV5-1 and TRBJ2-5 for the parts outside the CDR3, the full variable domain is KAGVTQTPRYLIKTRGQQVTLSCSPISGHRSVSWYQQTPGQGLQFLFEYFSETQRNKGNFPGRFSGRQFSNSRSEMNVSTLELGDSALYLCASSLASGETQYFGPGTRLLVL.

The rearrangement joins TRBV3-1 (or the pseudogene TRBV3-2) to TRBJ1-3; no reliable D call. CDR1 and CDR2 from the germline V gene are LGHDT and YNNKEL (reference sequence). V lost 1 base and J 2 bases, leaving 9 bases between the germline ends. This CDR3 is 15 amino acids long. In DNA, the CDR3 is TGTGCCAGCAGCCAAGTACCGGGGACTGGAAACACCATATATTTT. Translated: CASSQVPGTGNTIYF.

This clone was counted a few times. The chain links TRBV7-2 to TRBJ2-7, with TRBD2 identical over 14 bases. Germline trimming cut 0 bases from V and 4 bases from J; bases unmatched to any gene: 2. The CDR3 length is 16 residues. Germline-derived CDR1 and CDR2 are SGHTA and FQGNSA. In DNA form, the CDR3 reads TGTGCCAGCAGCTTAGCAGGGACTAGCGGGAGTTACGAGCAGTACTTC. This encodes CASSLAGTSGSYEQYF.

The chain couples TRBV7-2 to TRBJ1-2; a weak D match, TRBD1 (6 bases). The CDR3 runs 14 residues. The germline gives CDR1 SGHTA, CDR2 FQGNSA. V lost 0 bases and J 8 bases, leaving 13 bases between the germline ends. Here the CDR3 reads CASSLAIQGGGYTF. The CDR3 nucleotides are TGTGCCAGCAGCTTAGCAATACAGGGTGGCGGCTACACCTTC.

The gene calls are TRBV11-2 and TRBJ2-7, with TRBD2 as a possible D gene (6 bases). Germline CDR1 reads SGHAT; CDR2 reads FQNNGV. The CDR3 has 12 amino acids. The V end lost 5 bases, the J end lost 6 bases, and 11 bases lay between the germline ends. The chain's CDR3 is CASSQEAGEQYF. In nucleotides, the CDR3 is TGTGCCAGCAGCCAAGAAGCGGGCGAGCAGTACTTC.

This chain connects TRBV6-1 to TRBJ1-1; weak D call: TRBD1 (5 bases). V was trimmed by 2 bases and J by 7 bases, leaving 14 bases between them. The germline CDR1 and CDR2 sequences are MNHNS and SASEGT. The CDR3 has 14 residues. For the CDR3, the DNA is TGTGCCAGCAGTGAACAGGGCCGCGCCCATGAAGCTTTCTTT. It is translated as CASSEQGRAHEAFF.

This chain connects TRBV19 to TRBJ2-7; D possibly corresponds to TRBD2 (6 bases). Germline loops: CDR1 LNHDA, CDR2 SQIVND (reference sequence). V was cut by 6 bases and J by 0 bases, with 12 bases left in between. The CDR3 covers 14 residues. Here the CDR3 reads CASREGTRSYEQYF. The CDR3 nucleotides are TGTGCCAGTAGGGAGGGGACCCGCTCCTACGAGCAGTACTTC.

The chain combines TRBV28 with TRBJ1-5; D gene uncertain. The CDR3 sequence is 14 residues long. The germline V and J ends were trimmed by 7 bases and 6 bases, with 16 bases remaining between them. The V gene's germline CDR1 is MDHEN and CDR2 SYDVKM. The CDR3 reads CASTPPGRIQPQHF. For the CDR3, the DNA is TGTGCCAGCACGCCTCCCGGGAGGATTCAGCCCCAGCATTTT.

The chain is built from TRBV18 and TRBJ2-4; TRBD1 matches 8 bases. The CDR3 is made up of 14 amino acids. V lost 4 bases, J lost 2 bases, and 1 base stayed unmatched. Germline V CDR1 and CDR2: KGHSH, LQKENI. CDR3 residues: CASSRQGPKNIQYF. For the CDR3, the DNA is TGTGCCAGCTCACGACAGGGGCCCAAAAACATTCAGTACTTC.

The gene calls are TRBV2 and TRBJ2-1, with a tentative D call TRBD1 (5 bases). V was pared by 6 bases and J by 10 bases, with 13 bases between. Germline CDR1 reads SNHLY; CDR2 reads FYNNEI. This CDR3 spans 12 amino acids. CDR3 nucleotide sequence: TGTGCCAGCAGGGGGCTGGGCCCCGAGCAGTTCTTC. Protein sequence: CASRGLGPEQFF.

The sample holds one count of this clone. The rearrangement links TRBV19 to TRBJ1-2; D is undetermined. The germline V gene has CDR1 LNHDA and CDR2 SQIVND (reference sequence). V was cut by 4 bases and J by 4 bases, with 7 bases left in between. The CDR3 contains 12 residues. CDR3 sequence: CASSTNSYGYTF. The CDR3 DNA is TGTGCCAGTAGTACAAACTCCTATGGCTACACCTTC.

This clone has only one observation. The J gene is TRBJ2-2, the V gene TRBV5-1; 7 bases are shared with TRBD2. The V and J ends lost 0 bases and 1 base, in that order; junction bases with no gene match: 3. Germline values: CDR1 SGHRS, CDR2 YFSETQ. CDR3 length equals 16 residues. CDR3 nucleotide sequence: TGCGCCAGCAGCTTGGATCAGCGGGGGAACACCGGGGAGCTGTTTTTT. Its translation: CASSLDQRGNTGELFF.

The rearrangement links TRBV12-3 or TRBV12-4 to TRBJ1-1; the D gene is possibly TRBD1 (6 bases). This CDR3 has 13 amino acids. Trimming shortened V by 6 bases and J by 7 bases, and 15 bases separated the two germline ends. In DNA, the CDR3 is TGTGCCAGCAGATCACAGGGAGGGCTTGAAGCTTTCTTT. Translated, it gives CASRSQGGLEAFF.

This chain connects TRBV6-5 to TRBJ2-5; D gene uncertain. The CDR3 runs to 11 residues. The V and J ends lost 5 bases and 5 bases respectively, with 6 bases between them. In germline, CDR1 is MNHEY, CDR2 SVGAGI. CDR3 region: CASSQRETQYF. In DNA, the CDR3 is TGTGCCAGCAGTCAACGGGAGACCCAGTACTTC.

The V gene is TRBV7-9, the J gene TRBJ2-3; D is ambiguous. V was trimmed by 3 bases and J by 6 bases, leaving 4 bases between them. The CDR3 extends over 11 amino acids. Germline-derived CDR1 and CDR2 are SEHNR and FQNEAQ (reference sequence). CDR3 nucleotide sequence: TGTGCCAGCAGCTTTCTCGATACGCAGTATTTT. Translating it yields CASSFLDTQYF.

V usage is TRBV7-6 and J usage is TRBJ2-6; tentative D call: TRBD1 (6 bases). The CDR3 spans 16 residues. CDR1 is SGHVS, CDR2 FNYEAQ, per germline. V was shortened by 1 base and J by 0 bases, with 7 bases between the two germline ends. CDR3 residues: CASSLGGHSGANVLTF. CDR3 in DNA: TGTGCCAGCAGCTTAGGGGGACACTCTGGGGCCAACGTCCTGACTTTC.

The genes are TRBV27 and TRBJ1-2, with 9 bases aligning to TRBD1. CDR3 length equals 16 residues. V gave up 5 bases and J gave up 3 bases; unmatched junction bases: 10. The germline V gene encodes CDR1 MNHEY and CDR2 SMNVEV (reference sequence). The CDR3 DNA reads as TGTGCCAGCAGTGCGCACAGGGGGCGCCTGCACTATGGCTACACCTTC. Protein product: CASSAHRGRLHYGYTF.

This rearrangement joins TRBV2 to TRBJ2-7; D gene unclear. This CDR3 has 13 amino acids. Per germline, CDR1 SNHLY and CDR2 FYNNEI. V dropped 6 bases and J dropped 2 bases, with 11 bases sitting between them. The CDR3 DNA reads TGTGCCAGCAGCGACGTACAGACCTACGAGCAGTACTTC. Its translation is CASSDVQTYEQYF.

This clone appeared a few times. CDR3 nucleotides: TGCGCCAGCAGCCGGGGACTAGCGAGCTACGAGCAGTACTTC. This translates into CASSRGLASYEQYF. The rearrangement joins TRBV5-1 to TRBJ2-7, with 10 bases that match TRBD2. V trimming: 4 bases; J trimming: 3 bases; junction bases outside the gene matches: 4. The CDR3 has 14 amino acids. The germline V gene has CDR1 SGHRS and CDR2 YFSETQ.

V gene TRBV6-5 combines with J gene TRBJ1-5; no reliable D call. Germline V gives CDR1 MNHEY, CDR2 SVGAGI. This CDR3 has 14 residues. V was clipped by 8 bases and J by 0 bases, with 11 bases between them. The CDR3 bases are TGTGCCAGCGCGGTGACCCATAGCAATCAGCCCCAGCATTTT. Protein sequence: CASAVTHSNQPQHF.

The J gene is TRBJ2-6, the V gene TRBV24-1, with TRBD1 matching 8 bases. CDR1 and CDR2 (germline): KGHDR, SFDVKD. The CDR3 spans 15 residues. The V and J ends lost 5 bases and 6 bases, in that order; junction bases with no gene match: 5. The chain's CDR3 is CATSGGTGPANVLTF. CDR3 bases: TGTGCCACCAGTGGGGGGACAGGACCGGCCAACGTCCTGACTTTC.